This passage covers 8 T cell receptor beta chains from one sample sequenced in a study of blood T cell repertoires in COVID-19. The repertoire was sequenced with immunoSEQ multiplex PCR; TCRdb's copy has only in-frame clones and lacks some. The sample lists just over 60,000 clones, roughly 80% seen once, with 18% in the top ten. The sequenced sample was peripheral blood. These receptors all stem from a man aged 55 to 70 with acute or convalescent COVID-19.

V gene TRBV4-1 combines with J gene TRBJ2-7; D may be TRBD1 (5 bases). This CDR3 contains 15 residues. V was shortened by 1 base and J by 1 base, with 11 bases between the two germline ends. Germline V CDR1 and CDR2: MGHRA, YSYEKL. The CDR3 is CASSQGLAGSYEQYF. The CDR3 DNA reads TGCGCCAGCAGCCAAGGTCTGGCAGGGTCCTACGAGCAGTACTTC.

This clone has just one count. The chain combines TRBV7-9 with TRBJ2-3; 11 bases match TRBD2. The CDR3 covers 16 residues. V lost 4 bases and J lost 2; bases outside the gene matches: 5. CDR1 is SEHNR and CDR2 is FQNEAQ in the germline V gene (reference sequence). CDR3 amino acids: CASSSSTSGATDTQYF. The CDR3 nucleotides are TGTGCCAGCAGCTCCTCGACTAGCGGGGCCACAGATACGCAGTATTTT. Variable domain in full (rest from reference TRBV7-9 and TRBJ2-3): DTGVSQNPRHKITKRGQNVTFRCDPISEHNRLYWYRQTLGQGPEFLTYFQNEAQLEKSRLLSDRFSAERPKGSFSTLEIQRTEQGDSAMYLCASSSSTSGATDTQYFGPGTRLTVL.

The genes are TRBV19 and TRBJ2-5, with 7 bases fitting TRBD1. This CDR3 is 13 amino acids long. V trimming: 7 bases; J trimming: 5 bases; junction bases outside the gene matches: 7. Germline V gene lookup returns CDR1 LNHDA and CDR2 SQIVND (reference sequence). CDR3 bases: TGTGCCAGTAACAGGGGACCCCCGGAGACCCAGTACTTC. Its translation: CASNRGPPETQYF.

The chain links TRBV7-9 to TRBJ2-1; TRBD2 might be the D (6 bases). The CDR3 has 15 amino acids. Trimming took off 6 bases at V and 4 bases at J, with 16 bases between the two ends. Germline loops: CDR1 SEHNR, CDR2 FQNEAQ (reference sequence). The CDR3 is CASRGEAVWYNEQFF. The CDR3 DNA is TGTGCCAGCAGGGGGGAGGCAGTGTGGTACAATGAGCAGTTCTTC.

The rearrangement uses TRBV5-6 and TRBJ2-3; TRBD1 matches at 10 bases. This CDR3 is 15 amino acids long. Germline CDR1 and CDR2: SGHDT and YYEEEE. The J segment lost 5 bases and the V segment lost 3 bases, leaving 6 bases of the junction unmatched. The CDR3 DNA follows: TGTGCCAGCAGCTCCACCGGGACAGGGGTAGATACGCAGTATTTT. Protein sequence: CASSSTGTGVDTQYF.

The J gene is TRBJ2-3, the V gene TRBV24-1; D perhaps matches TRBD1 (6 bases). The germline V and J ends were trimmed by 10 bases and 0 bases, with 16 bases remaining between them. The V gene's germline CDR1 is KGHDR and CDR2 SFDVKD. The length of the CDR3 is 15 residues. The CDR3 reads CATETGTSSTDTQYF. CDR3 coding DNA: TGTGCCACAGAAACTGGGACATCTAGCACAGATACGCAGTATTTT.

This chain connects TRBV27 to TRBJ1-5; TRBD1 agrees at 10 bases. The CDR3 runs 14 residues. Germline CDR1 is MNHEY and CDR2 is SMNVEV (reference sequence). V was pared by 6 bases and J by 4 bases, with 3 bases of the junction left unmatched. As DNA, the CDR3 is TGTGCCAGCAGGGGGACAGGGGTTAATCAGCCCCAGCATTTT. Amino acids: CASRGTGVNQPQHF.

There are a few counts of this clone. The V gene is TRBV3-1 (or the pseudogene TRBV3-2), the J gene TRBJ1-2, with TRBD1 matching 11 bases. In germline, CDR1 is LGHDT, CDR2 YNNKEL (reference sequence). The CDR3 is made up of 15 amino acids. V shed 4 bases and J 4 bases; nucleotides not matched to a gene: 5. CDR3 amino acids: CASSRGTGGTYGYTF. In DNA, the CDR3 is TGTGCCAGCAGCCGAGGGACAGGGGGAACCTATGGCTACACCTTC.